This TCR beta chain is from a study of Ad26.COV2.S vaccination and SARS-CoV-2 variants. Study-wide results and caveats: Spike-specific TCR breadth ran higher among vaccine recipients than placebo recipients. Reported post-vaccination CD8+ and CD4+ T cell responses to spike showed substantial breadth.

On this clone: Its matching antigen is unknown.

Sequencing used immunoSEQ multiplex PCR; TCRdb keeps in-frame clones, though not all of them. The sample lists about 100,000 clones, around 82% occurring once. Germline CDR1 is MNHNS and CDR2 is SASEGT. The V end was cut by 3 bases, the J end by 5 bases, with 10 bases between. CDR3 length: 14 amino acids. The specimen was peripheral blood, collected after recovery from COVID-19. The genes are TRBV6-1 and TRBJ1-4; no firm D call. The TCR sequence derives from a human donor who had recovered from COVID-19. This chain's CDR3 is CASSDWGYNEKLFF. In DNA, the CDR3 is TGTGCCAGCAGTGATTGGGGTTACAATGAAAAACTGTTTTTT.